Following are 24 T cell receptor beta chains from one sample sequenced in a study of cytomegalovirus exposure and HLA in healthy donors (dated by TCRdb to about 2017). The library was obtained by the immunoSEQ multiplex PCR assay. For the multiplex PCR, a mixture combining 60 forward primers for TCR Vbeta segments and 13 reverse primers for TCR Jbeta segments was used. TCRdb carries this immuneACCESS record with in-frame sequences only. Its versions omit some clonotypes, under half of them owing to an unresolved V gene in the studies checked, with the rest unexplained. The sample's own table lists around 100,000 clones. The ten largest clones take up about 0.58% of the sample. Sequencing input: PBMCs. The receptors stem from a man aged 50-60 years in good health and CMV-seronegative.

The CDR3 is CASSLAHASGQETQYF. The DNA of the CDR3 is TGTGCCAGCAGCTTGGCCCATGCTAGCGGTCAAGAGACCCAGTACTTC. The chain links TRBV5-6 to TRBJ2-5; TRBD2 aligns across 7 bases. The junction had 7 bases not matched to a gene; V was cut back by 0 bases and J by 2 bases. The CDR3 runs 16 residues. Germline V gene sequence: CDR1 SGHDT, CDR2 YYEEEE.

This rearrangement joins TRBV11-3 to TRBJ2-7; D is ambiguous. The germline gives CDR1 SGHNT, CDR2 YENEEA. There are 14 residues in the CDR3. Trimming pared 5 bases from V and 1 base from J, leaving 12 bases between. The DNA of the CDR3 is TGTGCCAGCAGCCCCGAGAGATTTTCCTACGAGCAGTACTTC. Protein product: CASSPERFSYEQYF.

The chain is built from TRBV5-6 and TRBJ1-1; 9 positions match TRBD1. The CDR3 has 15 amino acids. Germline V lookup: CDR1 SGHDT, CDR2 YYEEEE. The ends lost 0 bases at V and 5 bases at J; junction bases unmatched: 5. The CDR3 region is CASSLVGDRVTEAFF. Here the CDR3 DNA reads TGTGCCAGCAGCTTGGTGGGGGACAGGGTTACTGAAGCTTTCTTT.

As DNA, the CDR3 is TGTGCCAGCAGCTTAAGGACAGGGGAGGGCTACAATGAGCAGTTCTTC. Its protein product is CASSLRTGEGYNEQFF. This chain links TRBV7-3 with TRBJ2-1; 9 bases fit TRBD1. The CDR3 has 16 amino acids. Trimming removed 1 base from V and 3 bases from J; junction bases left unmatched: 4. CDR1 and CDR2 (germline): SGHTA, FQGTGA.

V is TRBV6-5 and J is TRBJ2-7; D unclear. The CDR3 extends over 13 amino acids. Looked up from germline, CDR1 is MNHEY and CDR2 is SVGAGI. V lost 3 bases to trimming and J lost 2 bases, with 8 bases between them. CDR3 protein: CASSYGRTYEQYF. The DNA of the CDR3 is TGTGCCAGCAGTTATGGCCGTACCTACGAGCAGTACTTC.

V usage is TRBV19 and J usage is TRBJ2-7; 7 bases align to TRBD2. This CDR3 region has 15 residues. Unmatched junction bases numbered 7, after V lost 3 bases and J lost 2 bases. Germline CDR1 is LNHDA and CDR2 is SQIVND (reference sequence). The CDR3 protein is CASSISLAATYEQYF. In DNA, the CDR3 is TGTGCCAGTAGTATTAGTCTAGCGGCAACCTACGAGCAGTACTTC.

The rearrangement joins TRBV6-6 to TRBJ1-5; 9 bases match TRBD1. The germline gives CDR1 MNHNY, CDR2 SVGAGI (reference sequence). Losses at the gene ends were 5 bases for V and 10 bases for J; bases not matched to a gene: 6. CDR3 length equals 13 residues. The CDR3 region is CASSPDRGLPQHF. CDR3 sequence (DNA): TGTGCCAGCAGTCCGGACAGGGGATTACCCCAGCATTTT.

This chain links TRBV4-3 with TRBJ2-1, with D unresolved. V dropped 0 bases and J dropped 0 bases, with 12 bases sitting between them. CDR1 and CDR2 (germline): LGHNA, YSLEER. The CDR3 contains 17 residues. CDR3: CASSQDWLKSSYNEQFF. The CDR3 DNA is TGCGCCAGCAGCCAAGACTGGTTGAAGAGCTCCTACAATGAGCAGTTCTTC.

This chain links TRBV15 with TRBJ1-1; no firm D call. The germline CDR1 and CDR2 sequences are LNHNV and YYDKDF (reference sequence). This CDR3 is built from 13 residues. Trimming pared 3 bases from V and 6 bases from J, leaving 11 bases between. The CDR3, as DNA: TGTGCCACCAGCAGCGAAGACTGGCCTGAAGCTTTCTTT. Its translation: CATSSEDWPEAFF.

J is TRBJ1-1 and V is TRBV18; D is uncertain. The CDR3 length is 13 residues. The V end lost 5 bases, the J end lost 0 bases, and 7 bases lay between the germline ends. The V gene's germline CDR1 is KGHSH and CDR2 LQKENI. CDR3 sequence: CASSATVNTEAFF. The CDR3, as DNA: TGTGCCAGCTCAGCTACAGTGAACACTGAAGCTTTCTTT.

This chain connects TRBV5-6 to TRBJ2-7; D is undetermined. CDR1 and CDR2 (germline): SGHDT, YYEEEE. V was cut by 1 base and J by 0 bases, with 11 bases left in between. The CDR3 contains 15 residues. CDR3 sequence (DNA): TGTGCCAGCAGCTTGTTTTGGTCCAGCTCCTACGAGCAGTACTTC. Amino acids: CASSLFWSSSYEQYF.

This chain connects TRBV7-2 to TRBJ2-5; no firm D call. From germline, CDR1 is SGHTA and CDR2 FQGNSA. CDR3 length: 13 residues. With 3 bases removed from V and 5 bases from J, the gap between germline ends came to 10 bases. This CDR3 is CASSFDTLETQYF. Written as DNA, the CDR3 is TGTGCCAGCAGCTTTGACACGCTGGAGACCCAGTACTTC.

V gene TRBV27 combines with J gene TRBJ1-2; D call uncertain. Between the trimmed V and J ends, which lost 6 bases and 7 bases, there was a span of 18 bases. The CDR3 runs to 14 residues. In germline, CDR1 is MNHEY, CDR2 SMNVEV (reference sequence). The CDR3 DNA follows: TGTGCCAGCAGGAATACGGGGATCGGAGGTGGCTACACCTTC. Protein: CASRNTGIGGGYTF.

The V and J genes are TRBV5-6 and TRBJ1-2; 8 nucleotides match TRBD1. V trimming: 7 bases; J trimming: 7 bases; junction bases outside the gene matches: 15. Germline assignment: CDR1 SGHDT and CDR2 YYEEEE. The CDR3 consists of 15 residues. In nucleotides, the CDR3 is TGTGCCAGCTATACGACCAGGGGGCCGGGGATTGGCTACACCTTC. Translated, it gives CASYTTRGPGIGYTF.

The chain recombines TRBV7-9 with TRBJ1-1, with a tentative D call TRBD1 (6 bases). The CDR3 is 12 amino acids. V lost 5 bases to trimming and J lost 10 bases, with 14 bases between them. Per germline, CDR1 SEHNR and CDR2 FQNEAQ (reference sequence). The CDR3 DNA is TGTGCCAGCAGCCCCTACAGGGTCTCAGCTTTCTTT. It yields the protein CASSPYRVSAFF.

V is TRBV5-5 and J is TRBJ2-3; possible D gene TRBD2, 8 bases. This CDR3 is built from 15 residues. V lost 2 bases, J lost 4 bases, and 14 bases lay in between. Germline V gene data show CDR1 as SGHKS and CDR2 as YYEKEE (reference sequence). The CDR3 coding sequence is TGTGCCAGCAGCTTCGGGACAGCGGGGGCAGATACGCAGTATTTT. Protein product: CASSFGTAGADTQYF.

This chain connects TRBV12-5 to TRBJ2-7, with D possibly being TRBD1 (6 bases). The CDR3 totals 15 residues. CDR1 is LGHNT and CDR2 is FRNRAP in the germline V gene. The V and J ends lost 3 bases and 0 bases respectively, with 12 bases between them. The CDR3 loop reads CASGLGDTSSYEQYF. CDR3 nucleotides: TGTGCTAGTGGTTTAGGGGACACGAGCTCCTACGAGCAGTACTTC. The full variable domain, completed using reference TRBV12-5 and TRBJ2-7, is DARVTQTPRHKVTEMGQEVTMRCQPILGHNTVFWYRQTMMQGLELLAYFRNRAPLDDSGMPKDRFSAEMPDATLATLKIQPSEPRDSAVYFCASGLGDTSSYEQYFGPGTRLTVT.

The chain joins TRBV4-3 to TRBJ2-4; 7 bases are shared with TRBD1. Trimming took 2 bases from V and 0 from J; bases not matched to a gene: 19. CDR1 is LGHNA, CDR2 YSLEER, per germline. The CDR3 spans 21 residues. CDR3 loop: CASSQHEGRGYTGLAKNIQYF. CDR3 in DNA: TGCGCCAGCAGCCAACACGAGGGCAGGGGGTACACCGGACTAGCCAAAAACATTCAGTACTTC.

This chain links TRBV7-2 with TRBJ2-1; D ambiguous. The CDR3 covers 12 residues. V was cut by 1 base and J by 7 bases, with 5 bases left in between. Germline V lookup: CDR1 SGHTA, CDR2 FQGNSA. The CDR3 spells CASSLDSNEQFF. As DNA, the CDR3 is TGTGCCAGCAGCTTAGATTCTAATGAGCAGTTCTTC.

The J gene is TRBJ2-3, the V gene TRBV5-1, with D maybe TRBD1 (6 bases). Germline CDR1 and CDR2: SGHRS and YFSETQ. Between the trimmed V and J ends, which lost 1 base and 4 bases, there was a span of 13 bases. The length of the CDR3 is 15 residues. CDR3 protein: CASSLSSGDPDTQYF. The CDR3 bases are TGCGCCAGCAGCTTGAGTTCAGGGGACCCAGATACGCAGTATTTT.

This chain uses TRBV5-4 with TRBJ2-7; 7 nucleotides agree with TRBD1. Trimming at V came to 4 bases and at J to 0 bases, leaving 7 bases not matched to a gene. Germline values: CDR1 SGHNT, CDR2 YYREEE (reference sequence). There are 15 residues in the CDR3. CDR3 amino acids: CASSILDRDSYEQYF. The CDR3, as DNA: TGTGCCAGCAGCATTCTCGACAGGGACTCCTACGAGCAGTACTTC.

Turning to this clone: At one of its ends the junction is not consistent with the germline gene, which may arise from a read error. V and J are TRBV6-5 and TRBJ1-2, with D tentatively TRBD1 (6 bases). CDR1 and CDR2 from the germline V gene are MNHEY and SVGAGI. The CDR3 totals 14 residues. The CDR3 is CASRYSAGDYGYTF. In nucleotides, the CDR3 is TGTGCCAGCAGGTACTCGGCAGGGGATTATGGCTACACCTTC.

The chain combines TRBV19 with TRBJ1-5; D is undetermined. Germline CDR1 reads LNHDA; CDR2 reads SQIVND (reference sequence). Trimming shortened V by 5 bases and J by 4 bases, and 15 bases separated the two germline ends. This CDR3 has 15 amino acids. The chain's CDR3 is CASSAKSIANQPQHF. CDR3 nucleotides: TGTGCCAGTAGTGCGAAATCCATAGCAAATCAGCCCCAGCATTTT.

The V call is TRBV9, the J call TRBJ2-3; no clear D gene. The CDR3 totals 13 residues. Germline V lookup: CDR1 SGDLS, CDR2 YYNGEE. V shed 0 bases and J shed 7 bases, with 9 bases lying between them. The CDR3 sequence: CASSVAVLNTQYF. The CDR3 bases are TGTGCCAGCAGCGTAGCGGTCCTCAATACGCAGTATTTT.